This T cell receptor beta chain was captured by sequencing in a study of blood T cell repertoires in COVID-19 (TCRdb year 2020). Broadly, across the study: Samples from collaborators originated in the United States, Italy and Spain and spanned both the acute and convalescent phases of COVID-19. Subjects who had been exposed to COVID-19, were actively infected with it, or had recovered from it provided the deeply sampled blood TCRbeta repertoires that made up the dataset. Where available, HLA class I and class II types were obtained from metadata supplied by the sample provider rather than from assay-based typing. The sample metadata nearly always contained a de-identified subject ID, COVID-19 status, age in years and sex. A freely available public database, intended as a resource for researchers studying the immune response to SARS-CoV-2, is where the repertoires were released. Samples came from the ongoing ImmuneRACE study (first 160 participants) plus 1,254 subjects from 6 global collaborators. The material from the prospective study consisted of cDNA or gDNA derived from T cells, B-cell-depleted T cells, or PBMCs. General findings and caveats noted by the study authors: The amount of clinical and demographic metadata varied by source and participant and was provided uncurated.

The CDR3 sequence holds 12 residues, the cysteine and phenylalanine included. The CDR3 DNA has 36 bases and is translated from base 1. The germline V gene (reference sequence) sets CDR1 to SEHNR and CDR2 to FQNEAQ. Deletion took 2 bases off V and 1 base off J, with a span of 3 bases between the germline ends. A second Seattle source provided samples from volunteer blood donors who had recovered from COVID-19. Each collaborating institution followed its own protocols to collect whole blood in K2EDTA tubes. For TCRbeta analysis, collaborators shipped samples in one of three forms: frozen whole blood, isolated PBMCs, or DNA extracted from either of those sample types. With respect to this clone: The target of this receptor is not known. It has no much larger one-base neighbor in the sample; base qualities were not kept.

The immunoSEQ Assay, a bias-controlled multiplex PCR, was used to amplify TCRbeta CDR3 regions from genomic DNA. In the source study's methods: Nucleated cell counts per sample were estimated from amplification of reference gene primers within the assay. To quantify the absolute abundance of each unique TCRbeta CDR3 rearrangement, sequence reads were collapsed and filtered. For each sample, productive Simpson clonality was calculated by taking the square root of Simpson's diversity index across productive rearrangements. TCRdb took over this immuneACCESS table, retaining in-frame rearrangements with V and J assigned. Such tables are incomplete; in checked studies, under half of the missing clones stem from an unresolved V gene, and the remainder is unexplained. That table furnishes V, J and clone size, whereas the DNA furnished D and trimming. Across this sample there are about 270,000 clones, with around 86% seen only once. The ten top clones hold around 1.5% of the sample.

This sequence uses TRBV7-9 and TRBJ2-7; no D gene can be assigned with confidence. The source is a woman aged 55-70 years who had recovered from COVID-19. The sample taken for sequencing was peripheral blood. CDR3 protein: CASSLQSYEQYF. The nucleotide sequence reads as follows: TGTGCCAGCAGCTTACAGTCCTACGAGCAGTACTTC. Extended through the reference TRBV7-9 and TRBJ2-7 proteins, this CDR3 yields the full variable domain: DTGVSQNPRHKITKRGQNVTFRCDPISEHNRLYWYRQTLGQGPEFLTYFQNEAQLEKSRLLSDRFSAERPKGSFSTLEIQRTEQGDSAMYLCASSLQSYEQYFGPGTRLTVT.